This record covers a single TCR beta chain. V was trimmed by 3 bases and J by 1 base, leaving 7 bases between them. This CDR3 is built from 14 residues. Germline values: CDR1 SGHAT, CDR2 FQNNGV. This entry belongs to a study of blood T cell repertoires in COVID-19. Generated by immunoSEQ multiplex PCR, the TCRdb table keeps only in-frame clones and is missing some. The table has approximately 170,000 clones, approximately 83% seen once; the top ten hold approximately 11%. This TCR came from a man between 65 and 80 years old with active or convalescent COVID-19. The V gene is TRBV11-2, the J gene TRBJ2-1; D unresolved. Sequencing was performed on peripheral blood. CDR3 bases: TGTGCCAGCAGCTTTCGGGTTTCCTACAATGAGCAGTTCTTC. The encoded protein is CASSFRVSYNEQFF. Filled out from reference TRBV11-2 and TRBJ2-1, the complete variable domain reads EAGVAQSPRYKIIEKRQSVAFWCNPISGHATLYWYQQILGQGPKLLIQFQNNGVVDDSQLPKDRFSAERLKGVDSTLKIQPAKLEDSAVYLCASSFRVSYNEQFFGPGTRLTVL.